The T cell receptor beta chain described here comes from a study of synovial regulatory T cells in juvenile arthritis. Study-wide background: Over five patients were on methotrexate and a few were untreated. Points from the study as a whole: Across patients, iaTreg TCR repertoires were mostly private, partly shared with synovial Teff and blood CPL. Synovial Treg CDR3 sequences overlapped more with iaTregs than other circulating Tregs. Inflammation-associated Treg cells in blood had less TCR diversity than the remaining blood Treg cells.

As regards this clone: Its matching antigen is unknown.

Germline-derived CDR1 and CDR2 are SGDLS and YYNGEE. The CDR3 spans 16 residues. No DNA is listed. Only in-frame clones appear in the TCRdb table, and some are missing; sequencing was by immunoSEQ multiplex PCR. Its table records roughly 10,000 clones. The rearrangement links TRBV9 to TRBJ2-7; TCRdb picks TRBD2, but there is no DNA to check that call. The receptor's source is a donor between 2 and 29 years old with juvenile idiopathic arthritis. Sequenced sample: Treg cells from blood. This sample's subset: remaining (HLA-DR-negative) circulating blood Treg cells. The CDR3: CASSVGGAGGFHEQYF. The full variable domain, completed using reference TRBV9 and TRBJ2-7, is DSGVTQTPKHLITATGQRVTLRCSPRSGDLSVYWYQQSLDQGLQFLIQYYNGEERAKGNILERFSAQQFPDLHSELNLSSLELGDSALYFCASSVGGAGGFHEQYFGPGTRLTVT.